Presented here are 6 T cell receptor beta chains from one specimen sequenced in a study of tumor and adjacent non-tumor tissue in lung cancer. No cell sorting was done before RNA was extracted from the tissue. TCRbeta libraries were built with three rounds of nested PCR, modified from ARM-PCR. TCRdb independently ran MiXCR on the multiplex PCR reads; one entry per CDR3 protein. This table holds 200,000 or so distinct CDR3 sequences, around 70% found once. Sequenced material: lung tumor tissue. The receptors stem from a man aged 60-69 years with non-small cell lung cancer.

About this clonotype itself: Because it lacks the conserved phenylalanine or tryptophan at the end, this CDR3 is likely a read error. The DNA is omitted, as the CDR3 cannot be located on it reliably, and the CDR3 follows TCRdb's listing. V is TRBV11-2 and J is TRBJ2-6. A total of 14 residues make up the CDR3, ends included. Looked up from germline, CDR1 is SGHAT and CDR2 is FQNNGV. The CDR3 sequence: CPSIPISGANVPTL.

This clonotype came up a few times. The rearrangement joins TRBV6-2 or TRBV6-3 to TRBJ1-5; 8 bases match TRBD1. Germline assignment: CDR1 MNHEY and CDR2 SVGEGT. After removal of 11 bases from V and 6 bases from J, the junction contained 12 bases not matched to a gene. This CDR3 region has 14 residues. The CDR3: CACSIQGAVQPQHF. In nucleotides, the CDR3 is TGTGCCTGCTCCATTCAGGGGGCGGTTCAGCCCCAGCATTTT.

This clonotype appeared a few times. This chain uses TRBV5-1 with TRBJ2-7, with 8 bases that match TRBD1. The germline V gene encodes CDR1 SGHRS and CDR2 YFSETQ. This CDR3 contains 14 residues. Trimming removed 4 bases from V and 3 bases from J; junction bases left unmatched: 6. CDR3 nucleotides: TGCGCCAGCAGCACGTGGACAGGGAACTACGAGCAGTACTTC. It encodes CASSTWTGNYEQYF.

Turning to this clonotype: At one end, the junction sequence differs from germline, possibly due to a read error. V is TRBV20-1 and J is TRBJ2-7; a weak D match, TRBD1 (8 bases). Germline CDR1 and CDR2: DFQATT and SNEGSKA (reference sequence). The CDR3 extends over 13 amino acids. Here the CDR3 reads CSANRGRGDEQHF. CDR3 bases: TGCAGTGCCAACAGGGGGAGGGGAGACGAGCAGCACTTC.

This clonotype has just a few counts. The chain uses TRBV11-3 and TRBJ2-7, with D possibly being TRBD1 (5 bases). CDR1 and CDR2 from the germline V gene are SGHNT and YENEEA. V dropped 9 bases and J dropped 0 bases, with 12 bases sitting between them. CDR3 length: 13 amino acids. The CDR3 nucleotides are TGTGCCAGGAACTTAGACAGCTCCTACGAGCAGTACTTC. This codes for CARNLDSSYEQYF.

This clonotype was seen just once. A clone one base away is much larger, so this may be a read error. This rearrangement joins TRBV12-3 or TRBV12-4 to TRBJ1-2; 7 bases are shared with TRBD1. The CDR3 extends over 14 amino acids. V lost 11 bases to trimming and J lost 2 bases; unmatched junction nucleotides: 11. The CDR3 nucleotides read TGTGCCGGCAAAGGACAGGTCTCCAACTATGGCTACACCTTC. Translated: CAGKGQVSNYGYTF.